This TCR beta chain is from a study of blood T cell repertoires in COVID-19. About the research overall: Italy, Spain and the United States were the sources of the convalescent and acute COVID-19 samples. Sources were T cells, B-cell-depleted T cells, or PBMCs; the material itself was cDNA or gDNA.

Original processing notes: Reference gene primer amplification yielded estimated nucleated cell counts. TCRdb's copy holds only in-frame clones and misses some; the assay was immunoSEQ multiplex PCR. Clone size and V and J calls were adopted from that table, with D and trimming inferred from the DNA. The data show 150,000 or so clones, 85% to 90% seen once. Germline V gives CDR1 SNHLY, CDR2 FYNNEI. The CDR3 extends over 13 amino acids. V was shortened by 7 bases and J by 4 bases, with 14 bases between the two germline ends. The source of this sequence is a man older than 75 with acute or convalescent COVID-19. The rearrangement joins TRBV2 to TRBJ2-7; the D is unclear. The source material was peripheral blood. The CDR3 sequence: CASIGLVGYEQYF. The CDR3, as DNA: TGTGCCAGCATCGGATTGGTCGGGTACGAGCAGTACTTC.